Listed here are 25 T cell receptor beta chains from one sample, sequenced in a study of shared clonotypes between healthy human individuals. Method: immunoSEQ multiplex PCR; TCRdb's copy keeps in-frame clones and lacks some. The sample consists of 1.6 million or so clones, around 97% of them appearing once. Sequencing was carried out using naive CD4+ T cells sorted from blood. As to subset: CD45RA+ positively selected. The receptors here all came from a young man in good health.

V gene TRBV5-5 combines with J gene TRBJ1-1; 9 bases are a match to TRBD1. The CDR3 extends over 17 amino acids. Trimming removed 4 bases from V and 3 bases from J; junction bases left unmatched: 13. From germline, CDR1 is SGHKS and CDR2 YYEKEE (reference sequence). CDR3 in DNA: TGTGCCAGCAGCACGGGACAGGGTATTCGTATCGACACTGAAGCTTTCTTT. It encodes CASSTGQGIRIDTEAFF.

This clone was recorded only once. The gene calls are TRBV30 and TRBJ1-3; TRBD1 might be the D (5 bases). CDR1 and CDR2 from the germline V gene are GTSNPN and SVGIG (reference sequence). The CDR3 extends over 12 amino acids. V lost 5 bases and J 3 bases, leaving 8 bases between the germline ends. CDR3 amino acids: CAWGTFGNTIYF. Here the CDR3 DNA reads TGTGCCTGGGGGACGTTTGGAAACACCATATATTTT.

This clone occurred once. The CDR3 is CASSLFAFMISGNTIYF. CDR3 DNA sequence: TGTGCCAGCAGCTTGTTTGCCTTCATGATCTCTGGAAACACCATATATTTT. The chain is built from TRBV5-6 and TRBJ1-3; no clear D gene. The length of the CDR3 is 17 residues. The V gene's germline CDR1 is SGHDT and CDR2 YYEEEE. Trimming took 1 base from V and 0 from J, leaving 14 bases between them.

The rearrangement links TRBV9 to TRBJ2-2; D is possibly TRBD1 or TRBD2 (5 bases each). Trimming removed 0 bases from V and 7 bases from J, with 10 bases in between. Germline CDR1 reads SGDLS; CDR2 reads YYNGEE. This CDR3 comprises 14 residues. CDR3 protein: CASSVVGTVGELFF. CDR3 sequence (DNA): TGTGCCAGCAGCGTAGTGGGGACGGTCGGGGAGCTGTTTTTT. The complete variable domain, with remaining parts taken from reference TRBV9 and TRBJ2-2, reads DSGVTQTPKHLITATGQRVTLRCSPRSGDLSVYWYQQSLDQGLQFLIQYYNGEERAKGNILERFSAQQFPDLHSELNLSSLELGDSALYFCASSVVGTVGELFFGEGSRLTVL.

This clone was observed once. This sequence joins TRBV19 and TRBJ2-1; 7 positions match TRBD2. Germline loops: CDR1 LNHDA, CDR2 SQIVND (reference sequence). The CDR3 totals 15 residues. After removal of 4 bases from V and 10 bases from J, the junction contained 13 bases not matched to a gene. Here the CDR3 reads CASSRDYRGRPEQFF. The CDR3 DNA follows: TGTGCCAGTAGTAGGGACTACCGGGGTCGGCCGGAGCAGTTCTTC. The full variable domain, rest sourced from reference TRBV19 and TRBJ2-1, is DGGITQSPKYLFRKEGQNVTLSCEQNLNHDAMYWYRQDPGQGLRLIYYSQIVNDFQKGDIAEGYSVSREKKESFPLTVTSAQKNPTAFYLCASSRDYRGRPEQFFGPGTRLTVL.

CDR3 bases: TGTGCCAGCAGCGTTAGCGGGAGGGCCGTCAATGAGCAGTTCTTC. Translating it yields CASSVSGRAVNEQFF. The chain joins TRBV27 to TRBJ2-1, with 11 positions matching TRBD2. Trimming removed 6 bases from V and 6 bases from J; junction bases left unmatched: 7. The germline V gene encodes CDR1 MNHEY and CDR2 SMNVEV (reference sequence). The CDR3 consists of 15 residues.

This clone is a singleton in its sample. This chain links TRBV5-1 with TRBJ1-4; D not certain. The length of the CDR3 is 15 residues. Trimming took 0 bases from V and 6 from J, leaving 12 bases between them. Germline CDR1 SGHRS, CDR2 YFSETQ. The CDR3 loop reads CASSLEGFGDEKLFF. Here the CDR3 DNA reads TGCGCCAGCAGCTTGGAGGGTTTTGGGGATGAAAAACTGTTTTTT.

The chain combines TRBV27 with TRBJ2-7; 9 bases map to TRBD2. J gave up 0 bases and V 4 bases, and 4 bases lay outside the gene matches. This CDR3 region has 15 residues. Germline-derived CDR1 and CDR2 are MNHEY and SMNVEV (reference sequence). The CDR3 here is CASSYLAGSSYEQYF. CDR3 nucleotide sequence: TGTGCCAGCAGTTATCTAGCGGGAAGCTCCTACGAGCAGTACTTC.

V usage is TRBV15 and J usage is TRBJ2-1, with 12 bases that match TRBD2. Per germline, CDR1 LNHNV and CDR2 YYDKDF (reference sequence). This CDR3 is 20 amino acids long. Trimming removed 3 bases from V and 0 bases from J; junction bases left unmatched: 12. Written as DNA, the CDR3 is TGTGCCACCAGCAGCTCACCCTTGCTAGCGGGAGGGTTCTCCTACAATGAGCAGTTCTTC. As protein: CATSSSPLLAGGFSYNEQFF.

The chain uses TRBV5-4 and TRBJ2-1, with D possibly matching TRBD2 (5 bases). The V end was cut by 4 bases, the J end by 8 bases, with 16 bases between. Per germline, CDR1 SGHNT and CDR2 YYREEE (reference sequence). The CDR3 is 14 residues long. In DNA, the CDR3 is TGTGCCAGCAGCATCCCCACTAGGCCCCATGAGCAGTTCTTC. As protein: CASSIPTRPHEQFF.

This clone was seen a few times. This chain uses TRBV6-1 with TRBJ1-3; D possibly corresponds to TRBD1 (6 bases). Germline-derived CDR1 and CDR2 are MNHNS and SASEGT. V was shortened by 6 bases and J by 1 base, with 13 bases between the two germline ends. This CDR3 contains 15 residues. CDR3 loop: CASSRDNQSGNTIYF. The CDR3 DNA follows: TGTGCCAGCAGCCGGGACAATCAGTCTGGAAACACCATATATTTT.

The genes are TRBV28 and TRBJ2-7; possible D gene TRBD1, 6 bases. The germline gives CDR1 MDHEN, CDR2 SYDVKM. V lost 7 bases and J 0 bases, leaving 22 bases between the germline ends. The CDR3 spans 17 residues. The CDR3 is CASNPPRQGPRSYEQYF. The CDR3 nucleotides are TGTGCCAGCAATCCCCCTAGGCAGGGGCCTCGCTCCTACGAGCAGTACTTC.

This clone has only one observation. The same CDR3 can be traced to other DNA sequences in this sample. The rearrangement joins TRBV28 to TRBJ2-7; D unclear. In germline, CDR1 is MDHEN, CDR2 SYDVKM. The CDR3 consists of 12 residues. Trimming took 1 base from V and 4 from J, leaving 5 bases between them. CDR3: CASSLSGYEQYF. The DNA for the CDR3 is TGTGCCAGCAGTTTATCCGGATACGAGCAGTACTTC.

This clone was detected only once. The chain is built from TRBV5-1 and TRBJ2-1; D is uncertain. The germline CDR1 and CDR2 sequences are SGHRS and YFSETQ. V shed 0 bases and J shed 7 bases, with 11 bases lying between them. CDR3 length equals 14 residues. The CDR3 loop is CASSLVRKVNEQFF. CDR3 bases: TGCGCCAGCAGCTTGGTAAGGAAGGTAAATGAGCAGTTCTTC.

This clone was seen a few times. The chain has TRBV6-1 and TRBJ2-6; D is possibly TRBD1 (5 bases). From germline, CDR1 is MNHNS and CDR2 SASEGT. The CDR3 totals 14 residues. V lost 3 bases and J 2 bases, leaving 5 bases between the germline ends. CDR3 DNA: TGTGCCAGCAGTGACAGGGCTGGGGCCAACGTCCTGACTTTC. It specifies CASSDRAGANVLTF.

The rearrangement links TRBV5-8 to TRBJ2-7; D gene ambiguous. Germline CDR1 SGHTS, CDR2 YDEGEE. Deletions cut 3 bases from V and 0 bases from J, with 10 bases between. This CDR3 is 14 amino acids long. The CDR3, as DNA: TGTGCCAGCAGCTCTGTTGGGGTCTCCTACGAGCAGTACTTC. This gives the protein CASSSVGVSYEQYF.

Concerning this clone: Other DNA sequences in this specimen translate into the identical CDR3. CDR3 residues: CSVQTGMNTEAFF. CDR3 in DNA: TGCAGCGTACAGACAGGCATGAACACTGAAGCTTTCTTT. The chain carries TRBV29-1 and TRBJ1-1; possibly TRBD1 for D (6 bases). Germline V gene data show CDR1 as SQVTM and CDR2 as ANQGSEA. Deletions cut 6 bases from V and 0 bases from J, with 11 bases between. The CDR3 spans 13 residues.

The rearrangement uses TRBV11-2 and TRBJ2-7, with 9 bases matching TRBD1. CDR3 length: 15 residues. After removal of 4 bases from V and 0 bases from J, the junction contained 4 bases not matched to a gene. The germline gives CDR1 SGHAT, CDR2 FQNNGV. CDR3 in amino acids: CASSSTGGGSYEQYF. In DNA form, the CDR3 reads TGTGCCAGCAGCTCGACAGGGGGTGGCTCCTACGAGCAGTACTTC.

The J gene is TRBJ1-5, the V gene TRBV19, with TRBD1 as a possible D gene (5 bases). V was trimmed by 6 bases and J by 6 bases, leaving 18 bases between them. CDR1 and CDR2 from the germline V gene are LNHDA and SQIVND (reference sequence). The CDR3 sequence is 15 residues long. Here the CDR3 DNA reads TGTGCCAGTAGCGTACAGGCTAGCGGGGGTCAGCCCCAGCATTTT. This encodes CASSVQASGGQPQHF.

The chain uses TRBV19 and TRBJ2-1, with D possibly matching TRBD1 (5 bases). The V gene's germline CDR1 is LNHDA and CDR2 SQIVND (reference sequence). V was trimmed by 7 bases and J by 9 bases, leaving 10 bases between them. The CDR3 has 11 residues. The CDR3 loop is CASTRESEQFF. The DNA for the CDR3 is TGTGCCAGTACCAGGGAAAGTGAGCAGTTCTTC.

V and J are TRBV11-2 and TRBJ2-7, with 8 bases that match TRBD2. This CDR3 spans 14 amino acids. V lost 6 bases, J lost 4 bases, and 8 bases stayed unmatched. Germline CDR1 is SGHAT and CDR2 is FQNNGV. CDR3 sequence reads: CASRQTSDPYEQYF. Here the CDR3 DNA reads TGTGCCAGCAGGCAGACTAGCGACCCTTACGAGCAGTACTTC.

This chain joins TRBV19 and TRBJ2-2; weak D call: TRBD2 (6 bases). This CDR3 region has 15 residues. With 3 bases removed from V and 7 bases from J, the gap between germline ends came to 15 bases. Germline V gene data show CDR1 as LNHDA and CDR2 as SQIVND (reference sequence). The CDR3 spells CASSIPPRGVGELFF. The CDR3 DNA reads TGTGCCAGTAGTATCCCCCCGCGGGGTGTCGGGGAGCTGTTTTTT. Full variable domain (outside the CDR3, taken from reference TRBV19 and TRBJ2-2): DGGITQSPKYLFRKEGQNVTLSCEQNLNHDAMYWYRQDPGQGLRLIYYSQIVNDFQKGDIAEGYSVSREKKESFPLTVTSAQKNPTAFYLCASSIPPRGVGELFFGEGSRLTVL.

The genes are TRBV25-1 and TRBJ2-2; 8 nucleotides match TRBD1. In germline, CDR1 is MGHDK, CDR2 SYGVNS. Trimming removed 1 base from V and 2 bases from J; junction bases left unmatched: 3. The CDR3 has 16 amino acids. CDR3 DNA: TGTGCCAGCAGTGAATTGGGACAGGCCAACACCGGGGAGCTGTTTTTT. Its protein is CASSELGQANTGELFF. The full variable domain, in which reference TRBV25-1 and TRBJ2-2 provide the parts outside the CDR3, is EADIYQTPRYLVIGTGKKITLECSQTMGHDKMYWYQQDPGMELHLIHYSYGVNSTEKGDLSSESTVSRIRTEHFPLTLESARPSHTSQYLCASSELGQANTGELFFGEGSRLTVL.

The chain links TRBV5-5 to TRBJ2-6; weak D call: TRBD1 (5 bases). V was shortened by 1 base and J by 4 bases, with 12 bases between the two germline ends. Germline V gene data show CDR1 as SGHKS and CDR2 as YYEKEE (reference sequence). The CDR3 has 16 amino acids. The CDR3 reads CASSLSTGSGANVLTF. The CDR3 DNA sequence: TGTGCCAGCAGCTTGTCAACAGGCTCCGGGGCCAACGTCCTGACTTTC.

The J gene is TRBJ2-1, the V gene TRBV11-2; TRBD2 matches 7 bases. The J segment lost 2 bases and the V segment lost 3 bases, leaving 4 bases of the junction unmatched. This CDR3 spans 15 amino acids. The germline gives CDR1 SGHAT, CDR2 FQNNGV. The CDR3 loop is CASSFGSGAYNEQFF. In DNA form, the CDR3 reads TGTGCCAGCAGCTTTGGAAGCGGGGCCTACAATGAGCAGTTCTTC.